This T cell receptor beta chain was profiled in a study of OX40 agonist ivuxolimab in advanced cancers. With respect to this clone: What it binds is not known.

Findings and caveats of the study: On average, CD8+ T cells showed a greater number of expanded clones than CD4+. Clonal expansion was seen in CD4+ and CD8+ blood T cells by week 6 at 0.1 to 3.0 mg/kg.

V lost 8 bases, J lost 1 base, and 4 bases stayed unmatched. This CDR3 spans 14 amino acids. Germline V gives CDR1 KGHSH, CDR2 LQKENI. The table came from immunoSEQ multiplex PCR; TCRdb's copy has only in-frame clones and leaves some out. The sample comprises 45,000 to 50,000 clones, more than 70% of which are singletons, and over 9.5% rests with the top ten. The rearrangement joins TRBV18 to TRBJ2-7; 11 nucleotides line up with TRBD2. The TCR was taken from an adult with an advanced solid tumor such as melanoma, head and neck, liver or kidney cancer. Sequences were derived from CD4+ or CD8+ T cells sorted from blood, sampled in a trial of the OX40 agonist ivuxolimab. The CDR3: CASLGTSGSYEQYF. Here the CDR3 DNA reads TGTGCCAGCCTGGGGACTAGCGGTTCCTACGAGCAGTACTTC. Combining the CDR3 with reference TRBV18 and TRBJ2-7 gives the whole variable domain NAGVMQNPRHLVRRRGQEARLRCSPMKGHSHVYWYRQLPEEGLKFMVYLQKENIIDESGMPKERFSAEFPKEGPSILRIQQVVRGDSAAYFCASLGTSGSYEQYFGPGTRLTVT.